These 25 T cell receptor beta chains share one sample of origin, sequenced in a study of shared clonotypes between healthy human individuals. Libraries were prepared by immunoSEQ multiplex PCR; TCRdb keeps only in-frame clonotypes and omits some of them. The sample yields more than 2 million clones, under 97% seen once. Sequenced input: naive CD4+ T cells sorted from blood. Sample subset: CD45RA+ positively selected. The source is a man aged 18 to 29 in good health.

About this clone: Additional DNA sequences in this sample encode the identical CDR3. This chain joins TRBV6-6 and TRBJ2-7; the match to TRBD2 covers 7 bases. The CDR3 is 12 amino acids. Germline assignment: CDR1 MNHNY and CDR2 SVGAGI (reference sequence). V was clipped by 5 bases and J by 3 bases; unmatched bases: 1. The CDR3 DNA reads TGTGCCAGCAGTAGGACTAGCTACGAGCAGTACTTC. It yields the protein CASSRTSYEQYF.

Concerning this clone itself: Other DNA variants within this sample encode the same CDR3. This chain links TRBV19 with TRBJ1-6, with TRBD1 matching over 7 bases. This CDR3 has 13 amino acids. The germline V gene encodes CDR1 LNHDA and CDR2 SQIVND (reference sequence). The ends lost 8 bases at V and 6 bases at J; junction bases unmatched: 4. CDR3 nucleotide sequence: TGTGCCAGTCGGGACAGTCCTAATTCACCCCTCCACTTT. Its translation: CASRDSPNSPLHF.

The chain combines TRBV2 with TRBJ2-7; TRBD2 aligns across 9 bases. The length of the CDR3 is 14 residues. With 7 bases clipped from V and 0 bases from J, the junction kept 4 bases outside the gene matches. Germline V CDR1 and CDR2: SNHLY, FYNNEI. The CDR3 is CASKLAGLSYEQYF. The CDR3 DNA reads TGTGCCAGCAAGCTAGCGGGGCTCTCCTACGAGCAGTACTTC.

The rearrangement uses TRBV30 and TRBJ1-2, with D hard to call. Germline CDR1 is GTSNPN and CDR2 is SVGIG (reference sequence). The V gene lost 4 bases and the J gene lost 2 bases, with 11 bases spanning the gap. The CDR3 loop spans 13 amino acids. The CDR3 loop is CAWTAKANYGYTF. DNA of the CDR3: TGTGCCTGGACGGCAAAAGCCAACTATGGCTACACCTTC.

The rearrangement joins TRBV29-1 to TRBJ2-1, with 11 bases that match TRBD1. The germline V gene encodes CDR1 SQVTM and CDR2 ANQGSEA. The CDR3 consists of 13 residues. V lost 4 bases and J lost 7; bases outside the gene matches: 3. The CDR3 DNA reads as TGCAGCGTTGGGACAGGGGGCTTGAATGAGCAGTTCTTC. It specifies CSVGTGGLNEQFF.

The chain combines TRBV5-1 with TRBJ2-1, with 9 nucleotides matching TRBD2. The J segment lost 4 bases and the V segment lost 2 bases, leaving 4 bases of the junction unmatched. CDR1 is SGHRS and CDR2 is YFSETQ in the germline V gene. The CDR3 loop spans 15 amino acids. DNA for the CDR3: TGCGCCAGCAGCTTTGGACTAGCGATATACAATGAGCAGTTCTTC. It codes for CASSFGLAIYNEQFF.

This clone turned up a few times. This rearrangement joins TRBV2 to TRBJ1-1; D uncertain. Trimming took off 6 bases at V and 6 bases at J, with 11 bases between the two ends. Per the germline V gene, CDR1 is SNHLY and CDR2 is FYNNEI. The CDR3 is made up of 12 amino acids. In nucleotides, the CDR3 is TGTGCCAGCAGGAGGGCTGAGGCTGAAGCTTTCTTT. Protein product: CASRRAEAEAFF.

V and J are TRBV1 and TRBJ2-1; the table's D gene call, TRBD2, was not cross checked with the DNA. TRBV1 is a pseudogene. There are 16 residues in the CDR3. CDR3 coding DNA: TGCACCAGCAGCCAACCGGGACTAGCGGGGGACAATGAGCAGTTCTTC. Translation gives CTSSQPGLAGDNEQFF.

The V gene is TRBV28, the J gene TRBJ1-5; 9 bases match TRBD1. Trimming cost V 10 bases and J 7 bases; bases outside gene matches: 11. Germline CDR1 reads MDHEN; CDR2 reads SYDVKM. There are 14 residues in the CDR3. The CDR3 is CATLGQGGNQPQHF. CDR3 coding DNA: TGTGCCACCCTGGGACAGGGAGGTAACCAGCCCCAGCATTTT.

The chain uses TRBV27 and TRBJ2-2, with 7 bases aligning to TRBD2. CDR1 and CDR2 (germline): MNHEY, SMNVEV (reference sequence). CDR3 size: 14 residues. J gave up 7 bases and V 0 bases, and 2 bases lay outside the gene matches. DNA for the CDR3: TGTGCCAGCAGTTTATCGTCGGGGGGCGGGGAGCTGTTTTTT. This encodes CASSLSSGGGELFF.

The chain couples TRBV10-3 to TRBJ1-4; D uncertain. Germline values: CDR1 ENHRY, CDR2 SYGVKD. Trimming pared 0 bases from V and 8 bases from J, leaving 10 bases between. This CDR3 spans 14 amino acids. CDR3 amino acids: CAISESGGKEKLFF. The CDR3, as DNA: TGTGCCATCAGTGAGTCAGGAGGGAAGGAAAAACTGTTTTTT.

The V and J genes are TRBV14 and TRBJ2-2, with a possible D match to TRBD1 (6 bases). Germline CDR1 reads SGHDN; CDR2 reads FVKESK. There are 14 residues in the CDR3. Trimming pared 4 bases from V and 6 bases from J, leaving 12 bases between. CDR3 loop: CASSRLTGPGELFF. DNA of the CDR3: TGTGCCAGCAGCCGCCTTACAGGGCCCGGGGAGCTGTTTTTT.

The rearrangement uses TRBV19 and TRBJ1-2; D is uncertain. Germline-derived CDR1 and CDR2 are LNHDA and SQIVND (reference sequence). Trimming took off 0 bases at V and 2 bases at J, with 7 bases between the two ends. The CDR3 consists of 14 residues. CDR3 residues: CASSIESRNYGYTF. DNA for the CDR3: TGTGCCAGTAGTATAGAGAGCAGGAACTATGGCTACACCTTC.

The CDR3 DNA reads as TGCGCCAGCAGCTTGGAGGCTAGCGGGGTAGCCAAAAACATTCAGTACTTC. Its translation: CASSLEASGVAKNIQYF. V usage is TRBV5-1 and J usage is TRBJ2-4, with 9 bases aligning to TRBD2. Germline CDR1 reads SGHRS; CDR2 reads YFSETQ. The junction had 4 bases not matched to a gene; V was cut back by 0 bases and J by 0 bases. This CDR3 contains 17 residues.

The V gene is TRBV5-1, the J gene TRBJ2-4; D call uncertain. From germline, CDR1 is SGHRS and CDR2 YFSETQ. V was clipped by 4 bases and J by 1 base, with 12 bases between them. The CDR3 runs 15 residues. The CDR3 DNA sequence: TGCGCCAGCAGCGATAAGGTGACGGCCAAAAACATTCAGTACTTC. This gives the protein CASSDKVTAKNIQYF.

The rearrangement joins TRBV9 to TRBJ2-1; no reliable D call. In germline, CDR1 is SGDLS, CDR2 YYNGEE. The CDR3 runs 12 residues. Trimming pared 3 bases from V and 7 bases from J, leaving 8 bases between. CDR3 coding DNA: TGTGCCAGCAGCGCCGGCCTTAATGAGCAGTTCTTC. Translation: CASSAGLNEQFF.

For this clone: Other nucleotide sequences in the sample specify the same CDR3. This rearrangement joins TRBV2 to TRBJ2-7; 9 bases line up with TRBD1. The CDR3 spans 14 residues. The germline V gene encodes CDR1 SNHLY and CDR2 FYNNEI. After removal of 6 bases from V and 0 bases from J, the junction contained 3 bases not matched to a gene. CDR3 DNA sequence: TGTGCCAGCAGACCGACAGGGGGCTCCTACGAGCAGTACTTC. The encoded protein is CASRPTGGSYEQYF.

This clone was recorded only once. V gene TRBV7-9 combines with J gene TRBJ2-7, with 8 positions matching TRBD1. This CDR3 is built from 16 residues. Germline loops: CDR1 SEHNR, CDR2 FQNEAQ (reference sequence). J lost 7 bases, V lost 3 bases, and 14 bases had no gene match. The CDR3 reads CASSFGSSRGRKEQYF. The CDR3 nucleotides are TGTGCCAGCAGCTTCGGCTCGTCCAGGGGGCGCAAGGAGCAGTACTTC.

The CDR3 sequence: CASSEAGDEQFF. CDR3 DNA: TGCGCCAGCAGTGAGGCGGGAGATGAGCAGTTCTTC. This chain joins TRBV10-2 and TRBJ2-1, with 7 bases lining up with TRBD2. This CDR3 is 12 amino acids long. The V and J ends lost 2 bases and 8 bases, in that order; junction bases with no gene match: 0. Germline V gene data show CDR1 as WSHSY and CDR2 as SAAADI.

A remark on this clone: At the DNA level, this CDR3 is encoded by other sequences in the same sample as well. This chain connects TRBV7-9 to TRBJ2-3; unclear D gene. Germline assignment: CDR1 SEHNR and CDR2 FQNEAQ (reference sequence). The CDR3 is 12 residues long. Trimming took off 5 bases at V and 4 bases at J, with 7 bases between the two ends. The CDR3 loop reads CASSPLSDTQYF. The CDR3 DNA is TGTGCCAGCAGCCCTCTTTCAGATACGCAGTATTTT.

V is TRBV7-9 and J is TRBJ1-4, with a possible D match to TRBD1 (6 bases). With 5 bases removed from V and 4 bases from J, the gap between germline ends came to 17 bases. Germline V gene lookup returns CDR1 SEHNR and CDR2 FQNEAQ (reference sequence). The CDR3 has 16 amino acids. CDR3 nucleotides: TGTGCCAGCAGCCTCCACCTGGACAGACTTAATGAAAAACTGTTTTTT. Residues: CASSLHLDRLNEKLFF.

The J gene is TRBJ2-5, the V gene TRBV5-1, with D perhaps matching TRBD1 (5 bases). The germline V gene encodes CDR1 SGHRS and CDR2 YFSETQ. The CDR3 spans 14 residues. Trimming removed 2 bases from V and 1 base from J, with 9 bases in between. Here the CDR3 reads CASSFTGAQETQYF. CDR3 bases: TGCGCCAGCAGCTTCACAGGAGCCCAAGAGACCCAGTACTTC.

The V call is TRBV18, the J call TRBJ2-2; TRBD2 agrees at 12 bases. The germline gives CDR1 KGHSH, CDR2 LQKENI. V was clipped by 2 bases and J by 5 bases; unmatched bases: 3. The CDR3 is 16 residues long. Written as DNA, the CDR3 is TGTGCCAGCTCACCATTCGGGACTAGCGGGACCGGGGAGCTGTTTTTT. Translated, it gives CASSPFGTSGTGELFF.

This chain joins TRBV4-3 and TRBJ2-2; the D is unclear. The CDR3 spans 16 residues. Germline CDR1 is LGHNA and CDR2 is YSLEER. The V gene lost 1 base and the J gene lost 5 bases, with 14 bases spanning the gap. CDR3 nucleotide sequence: TGCGCCAGCAGCCAAGCTGCCGGGCCAGGTACCGGGGAGCTGTTTTTT. This encodes CASSQAAGPGTGELFF.

V and J are TRBV5-1 and TRBJ2-6; D is perhaps TRBD2 (6 bases). Germline values: CDR1 SGHRS, CDR2 YFSETQ. This CDR3 region has 16 residues. Trimming stripped 1 base from V and 1 base from J, with 9 bases between. The CDR3: CASSLSRGSGANVLTF. CDR3 DNA: TGCGCCAGCAGCTTGTCTCGGGGGTCTGGGGCCAACGTCCTGACTTTC.